This passage covers 5 T cell receptor beta chains from one sample sequenced in a study of CD8+CD57+ T cells in acquired aplastic anemia. CDR3 and TCR beta VDJ profiling relied on genomic DNA as the template. In TCRdb, the reads were re-called with MiXCR into one record per CDR3 protein. Of around 170,000 distinct CDR3 sequences in the sample, 55% to 80% were seen once. The source material was sorted CD4+, CD8+, or CD8+CD57+ T cells (not recorded which) from PBMCs. These receptors all come from a human donor in good health.

In regard to this clonotype: A much larger clone lies one base from this, so it may be a read error. This chain joins TRBV10-3 and TRBJ2-2; TRBD1 is a possible D gene (5 bases). With 4 bases removed from V and 6 bases from J, the gap between germline ends came to 18 bases. The CDR3 length is 16 residues. Germline V lookup: CDR1 ENHRY, CDR2 SYGVKD. The CDR3 reads CAISGSESWGAGELFF. The CDR3, as DNA: TGTGCCATCAGTGGGTCGGAATCATGGGGCGCCGGGGAGCTGTTTTTT.

This chain connects TRBV20-1 to TRBJ1-2; D might be TRBD1 (5 bases). The V gene lost 0 bases and the J gene lost 0 bases, with 11 bases spanning the gap. The germline V gene has CDR1 DFQATT and CDR2 SNEGSKA (reference sequence). The CDR3 sequence is 15 residues long. This CDR3 is CSARDYTGANYGYTF. Written as DNA, the CDR3 is TGCAGTGCTAGAGATTACACAGGAGCTAACTATGGCTACACCTTC.

This clonotype was observed once. This sequence joins TRBV19 and TRBJ2-2; TRBD1 might be the D (5 bases). The germline V and J ends were trimmed by 7 bases and 0 bases, with 15 bases remaining between them. There are 16 residues in the CDR3. The germline gives CDR1 LNHDA, CDR2 SQIVND (reference sequence). The DNA for the CDR3 is TGTGCCAGTATAGTGACAGATCTATCGAACACCGGGGAGCTGTTTTTT. It yields the protein CASIVTDLSNTGELFF.

This sequence joins TRBV10-3 and TRBJ1-4; TRBD1 is a possible D gene (5 bases). With 3 bases removed from V and 6 bases from J, the gap between germline ends came to 14 bases. The CDR3 has 15 residues. CDR1 is ENHRY, CDR2 SYGVKD, per germline. CDR3 amino acids: CAISDGGGRDEKLFF. The DNA of the CDR3 is TGTGCCATCAGTGATGGCGGGGGGAGAGATGAAAAACTGTTTTTT.

Only one count was recorded for this clonotype. The chain couples TRBV19 to TRBJ1-1; D gene ambiguous. Germline-derived CDR1 and CDR2 are LNHDA and SQIVND (reference sequence). The CDR3 length is 14 residues. V was pared by 3 bases and J by 1 base, with 9 bases between. CDR3: CASSIWGSNTEAFF. CDR3 bases: TGTGCCAGTAGTATCTGGGGATCGAACACTGAAGCTTTCTTT.